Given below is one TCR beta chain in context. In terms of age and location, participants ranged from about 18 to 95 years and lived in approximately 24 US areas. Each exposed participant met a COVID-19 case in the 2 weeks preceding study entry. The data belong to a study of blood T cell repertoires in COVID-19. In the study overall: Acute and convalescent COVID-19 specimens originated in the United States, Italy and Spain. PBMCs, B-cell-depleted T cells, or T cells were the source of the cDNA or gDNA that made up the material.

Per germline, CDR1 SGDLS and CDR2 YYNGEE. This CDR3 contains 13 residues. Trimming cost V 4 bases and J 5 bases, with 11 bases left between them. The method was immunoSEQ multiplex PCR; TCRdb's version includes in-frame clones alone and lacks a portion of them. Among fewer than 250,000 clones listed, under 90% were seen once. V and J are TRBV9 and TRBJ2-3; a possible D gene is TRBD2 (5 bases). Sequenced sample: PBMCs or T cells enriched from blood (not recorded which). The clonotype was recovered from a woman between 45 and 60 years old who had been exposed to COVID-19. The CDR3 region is CASSPQEGDTQYF. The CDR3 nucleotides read TGTGCCAGCAGCCCCCAAGAGGGAGATACGCAGTATTTT.